The 24 T cell receptor beta chains below all came from one sample that was sequenced in a study of T cells in Graves' hyperthyroidism and ophthalmopathy. RNA transcripts provided the source from which TCR beta CDR3 regions were amplified. The HTBI primer set drove a first-round RT-PCR of the TCR CDR3. TCRdb re-analysed the multiplex PCR reads in MiXCR, keeping a single row per CDR3 protein. Among about 700,000 distinct CDR3 sequences listed, around 15% were seen once. The sequencing input was blood. The receptors derive from a young woman with Graves' hyperthyroidism.

This clonotype was observed a single time. The genes are TRBV5-1 and TRBJ2-5; weak D call: TRBD1 (6 bases). The length of the CDR3 is 13 residues. Looked up from germline, CDR1 is SGHRS and CDR2 is YFSETQ. V was pared by 6 bases and J by 2 bases, with 11 bases between. The CDR3 protein is CASKQGSQETQYF. CDR3 in DNA: TGCGCCAGCAAACAGGGTTCGCAAGAGACCCAGTACTTC.

V and J are TRBV20-1 and TRBJ1-2; D is perhaps TRBD1 (5 bases). The V end lost 5 bases, the J end lost 6 bases, and 19 bases lay between the germline ends. The germline V gene encodes CDR1 DFQATT and CDR2 SNEGSKA (reference sequence). The CDR3 consists of 14 residues. CDR3 loop: CSAGTPGTPDGYTF. The CDR3, as DNA: TGCAGTGCTGGGACCCCCGGAACTCCGGATGGCTACACCTTC.

The rearrangement uses TRBV12-5 and TRBJ2-1; D may be TRBD2 (6 bases). Trimming took off 0 bases at V and 0 bases at J, with 12 bases between the two ends. Germline CDR1 LGHNT, CDR2 FRNRAP. This CDR3 spans 17 amino acids. The CDR3 DNA reads TGTGCTAGTGGTTTGGTATATGCGGGGAGCTCCTACAATGAGCAGTTCTTC. Translated, it gives CASGLVYAGSSYNEQFF.

The CDR3 sequence: CSVVGVSEKLFF. The CDR3 DNA is TGCAGCGTTGTAGGGGTGTCCGAAAAACTGTTTTTT. The chain couples TRBV29-1 to TRBJ1-4, with D perhaps matching TRBD1 (5 bases). CDR1 and CDR2 (germline): SQVTM, ANQGSEA. Trimming removed 4 bases from V and 8 bases from J, with 11 bases in between. CDR3 length equals 12 residues.

This clonotype was detected ten times or more. The CDR3 coding sequence is TGTGCCAGCAGTGGCGGGATCTCCTACAATGAGCAGTTCTTC. Amino acid sequence: CASSGGISYNEQFF. V and J are TRBV7-2 and TRBJ2-1, with D perhaps TRBD2 (6 bases). Trimming took off 6 bases at V and 0 bases at J, with 9 bases between the two ends. There are 14 residues in the CDR3. Germline assignment: CDR1 SGHTA and CDR2 FQGNSA.

The sample holds many counts of this clonotype. The chain couples TRBV2 to TRBJ2-1; perhaps TRBD1 as D (5 bases). V was clipped by 4 bases and J by 7 bases, with 17 bases between them. This CDR3 has 15 residues. Germline V lookup: CDR1 SNHLY, CDR2 FYNNEI. In DNA, the CDR3 is TGTGCCAGCAGTGCCCGCCAGGGAAGTGGGAATGAGCAGTTCTTC. Translated: CASSARQGSGNEQFF.

This clonotype was detected ten times or more. The CDR3 reads CSARKEAGGGETQYF. The CDR3 nucleotides are TGCAGTGCTAGGAAGGAGGCCGGCGGGGGAGAGACCCAGTACTTC. The chain employs TRBV20-1 and TRBJ2-5, with 7 nucleotides matching TRBD2. Germline lookup yields CDR1 DFQATT and CDR2 SNEGSKA (reference sequence). The length of the CDR3 is 15 residues. The V and J ends lost 3 bases and 4 bases, in that order; junction bases with no gene match: 11.

This clonotype turned up a few times. Here the CDR3 reads CASRNHSFDEQFF. CDR3 sequence (DNA): TGTGCCAGTAGAAACCATAGCTTCGATGAGCAGTTCTTC. The chain joins TRBV19 to TRBJ2-1; unclear D gene. The CDR3 totals 13 residues. Germline CDR1 reads LNHDA; CDR2 reads SQIVND (reference sequence). Between the trimmed V and J ends, which lost 6 bases and 8 bases, there was a span of 14 bases.

The table lists this clonotype with many counts. The CDR3 loop is CASSPSGTGDGYTF. For the CDR3, the DNA is TGTGCCAGCTCACCAAGCGGAACAGGGGATGGCTACACCTTC. The V gene is TRBV18, the J gene TRBJ1-2; 7 nucleotides agree with TRBD1. Germline V CDR1 and CDR2: KGHSH, LQKENI. Trimming at V came to 2 bases and at J to 6 bases, leaving 6 bases not matched to a gene. This CDR3 is 14 amino acids long.

As concerns this clonotype: A much larger clone lies a single base off, so this may be a read error. The gene calls are TRBV5-1 and TRBJ2-1; D remains unclear. This CDR3 has 14 residues. Germline CDR1 and CDR2: SGHRS and YFSETQ. The CDR3 here is CASSPDRIDGEQFF. The CDR3 nucleotides are TGTGCCAGCAGCCCGGACCGGATTGACGGCGAGCAGTTCTTC.

There are a few counts of this clonotype. The CDR3 spells CASSYSTGFDEAFF. DNA for the CDR3: TGTGCCAGCAGTTACTCTACAGGGTTCGATGAAGCTTTCTTT. The V call is TRBV6-6, the J call TRBJ1-1; D might be TRBD1 (6 bases). Germline CDR1 is MNHNY and CDR2 is SVGAGI (reference sequence). The CDR3 covers 14 residues. The V end was cut by 0 bases, the J end by 7 bases, with 12 bases between.

Ten or more counts support this clonotype. The rearrangement links TRBV20-1 to TRBJ1-1; 7 nucleotides align to TRBD1. With V trimmed by 4 bases and J by 2 bases, 4 bases remained unmatched. Germline V lookup: CDR1 DFQATT, CDR2 SNEGSKA (reference sequence). The CDR3 is 13 amino acids. CDR3 bases: TGCAGTGCTAACAGGGGACCCAACACTGAAGCTTTCTTT. Translating gives CSANRGPNTEAFF.

This clonotype was seen only a few times. The gene calls are TRBV28 and TRBJ2-7; D remains ambiguous. Germline CDR1 and CDR2: MDHEN and SYDVKM. The V and J ends lost 6 bases and 4 bases respectively, with 7 bases between them. The CDR3 is 11 amino acids. The chain's CDR3 is CASRERYEQYF. The CDR3, as DNA: TGTGCCAGCAGAGAGAGGTACGAGCAGTACTTC. Looking up the rest from reference TRBV28 and TRBJ2-7 gives the full variable domain: DVKVTQSSRYLVKRTGEKVFLECVQDMDHENMFWYRQDPGLGLRLIYFSYDVKMKEKGDIPEGYSVSREKKERFSLILESASTNQTSMYLCASRERYEQYFGPGTRLTVT.

This clonotype was seen repeatedly, ten times or more. This chain uses TRBV6-1 with TRBJ2-3; 13 bases match TRBD2. CDR3 length equals 16 residues. From germline, CDR1 is MNHNS and CDR2 SASEGT. V trimming: 5 bases; J trimming: 4 bases; junction bases outside the gene matches: 6. The CDR3 DNA sequence: TGTGCCAGCAGTCCTGGACTAGCGGGAGCGGCAGATACGCAGTATTTT. Translated: CASSPGLAGAADTQYF.

The rearrangement joins TRBV5-4 to TRBJ1-1; D ambiguous. This CDR3 has 12 residues. Germline lookup yields CDR1 SGHNT and CDR2 YYREEE (reference sequence). Trimming removed 5 bases at V and 3 bases at J, with 8 bases between. The CDR3: CASRMYDTEAFF. The CDR3 DNA reads as TGTGCCAGCAGGATGTACGACACTGAAGCTTTCTTT.

At least ten counts were recorded for this clonotype. The genes are TRBV2 and TRBJ2-1; the match to TRBD1 covers 8 bases. Germline-derived CDR1 and CDR2 are SNHLY and FYNNEI. The J segment lost 9 bases and the V segment lost 5 bases, leaving 15 bases of the junction unmatched. The CDR3 totals 16 residues. The DNA for the CDR3 is TGTGCCAGCAGTTTAAGCAGGACAGGGATCTTAGGTGAGCAGTTCTTC. The encoded protein is CASSLSRTGILGEQFF.

There are many counts of this clonotype. V is TRBV28 and J is TRBJ2-7; D is uncertain. In germline, CDR1 is MDHEN, CDR2 SYDVKM. CDR3 length: 13 residues. V lost 3 bases and J 6 bases, leaving 12 bases between the germline ends. The CDR3 region is CASSFPPGLEQYF. The CDR3 coding sequence is TGTGCCAGCAGTTTCCCCCCGGGTCTCGAGCAGTACTTC.

V and J are TRBV5-6 and TRBJ2-3; no clear D. Germline V lookup: CDR1 SGHDT, CDR2 YYEEEE. V gave up 0 bases and J gave up 0 bases, with 11 bases separating them. The CDR3 is made up of 16 amino acids. CDR3 region: CASSLAWPPSTDTQYF. The CDR3 DNA sequence: TGTGCCAGCAGCTTGGCCTGGCCCCCTAGCACAGATACGCAGTATTTT.

This clonotype has only a few counts. The V call is TRBV15, the J call TRBJ1-1, with D uncertain. The germline CDR1 and CDR2 sequences are LNHNV and YYDKDF (reference sequence). V was pared by 0 bases and J by 1 base, with 6 bases between. This CDR3 region has 14 residues. The CDR3 protein is CATSRDIRNTEAFF. Written as DNA, the CDR3 is TGTGCCACCAGCAGAGATATTAGGAACACTGAAGCTTTCTTT.

This clonotype was picked up many times. The chain recombines TRBV11-1 with TRBJ2-7, with 7 bases identical to TRBD1. CDR1 is SGHAT, CDR2 FQDESV, per germline (reference sequence). The CDR3 consists of 13 residues. With 5 bases clipped from V and 3 bases from J, the junction kept 4 bases outside the gene matches. CDR3: CASSRDRVYEQYF. The DNA of the CDR3 is TGTGCCAGCAGCCGGGACAGAGTCTACGAGCAGTACTTC.

The table lists this clonotype with many counts. The rearrangement links TRBV28 to TRBJ2-1; TRBD2 agrees at 10 bases. V dropped 8 bases and J dropped 5; count of bases not matched to a gene: 9. This CDR3 has 15 residues. Germline V gene lookup returns CDR1 MDHEN and CDR2 SYDVKM. The CDR3 DNA follows: TGTGCCAGCTACGGCGGACTAGCGGCCGACAATGAGCAGTTCTTC. Its translation is CASYGGLAADNEQFF.

The table lists this clonotype with a few counts. The chain is built from TRBV6-2 or TRBV6-3 and TRBJ2-1, with TRBD2 matching over 7 bases. The length of the CDR3 is 17 residues. The V and J ends lost 6 bases and 4 bases, in that order; junction bases with no gene match: 15. In germline, CDR1 is MNHEY, CDR2 SVGEGT. The chain's CDR3 is CASRSPIGRQEYNEQFF. The CDR3 region has the DNA TGTGCCAGCAGGTCCCCAATCGGGAGGCAGGAGTACAATGAGCAGTTCTTC.

This chain uses TRBV12-3 or TRBV12-4 with TRBJ2-3; unclear D gene. Trimming shortened V by 6 bases and J by 8 bases, and 6 bases separated the two germline ends. This CDR3 has 10 residues. The CDR3 coding sequence is TGTGCCAGCAGAGTGGGTACGCAGTATTTT. This gives the protein CASRVGTQYF.

This clonotype was observed many times. The junction departs from germline at one end; a sequencing error may be responsible. This chain joins TRBV10-1 and TRBJ2-1, with 9 bases lining up with TRBD2. Germline V CDR1 and CDR2: WNHNN, SYGVQD (reference sequence). The CDR3 contains 14 residues. CDR3 nucleotide sequence: TGCGCCAGCAGTCTCGGGACTAGCTACGATGAGCAGTTCTTC. This sequence encodes CASSLGTSYDEQFF.